The T cell receptor beta chain under discussion was sequenced for a study of blood T cell repertoires in COVID-19. About the study: COVID-19 samples, acute and convalescent, were from the United States, Italy and Spain.

Per the original data handling: How many nucleated cells were present was estimated from reference gene primer amplification. The data were produced by immunoSEQ multiplex PCR, yet TCRdb's version contains in-frame clones alone and is incomplete. That table furnishes V, J and clone size, whereas the DNA furnished D and trimming. This sample yields 100,000 to 130,000 clones, of which about 87% are seen a single time; 6.8% belongs to the top ten. The CDR3 consists of 17 residues. Germline V gives CDR1 LGHNT, CDR2 FRNRAP. V trimming: 0 bases; J trimming: 4 bases; junction bases outside the gene matches: 9.

This clonotype originated in a man aged 45 to 65 with active or convalescent COVID-19. V usage is TRBV12-5 and J usage is TRBJ2-1, with TRBD2 matching 7 bases. Material: peripheral blood. The CDR3 sequence is CASGLVLGREIYNEQFF. In DNA, the CDR3 is TGTGCTAGTGGTTTGGTACTGGGGCGGGAGATTTACAATGAGCAGTTCTTC.